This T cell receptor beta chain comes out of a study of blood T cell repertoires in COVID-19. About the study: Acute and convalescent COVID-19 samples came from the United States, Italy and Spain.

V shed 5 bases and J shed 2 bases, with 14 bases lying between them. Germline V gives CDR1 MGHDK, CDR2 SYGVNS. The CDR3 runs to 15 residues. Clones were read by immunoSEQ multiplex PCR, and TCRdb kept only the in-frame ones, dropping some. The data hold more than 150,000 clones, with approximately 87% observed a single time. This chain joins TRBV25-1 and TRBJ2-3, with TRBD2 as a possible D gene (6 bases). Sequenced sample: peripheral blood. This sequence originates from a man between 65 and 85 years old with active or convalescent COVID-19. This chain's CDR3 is CASSPLTSYTDTQYF. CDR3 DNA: TGTGCCAGCAGTCCCCTTACTAGCTACACAGATACGCAGTATTTT. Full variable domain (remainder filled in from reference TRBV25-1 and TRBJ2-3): EADIYQTPRYLVIGTGKKITLECSQTMGHDKMYWYQQDPGMELHLIHYSYGVNSTEKGDLSSESTVSRIRTEHFPLTLESARPSHTSQYLCASSPLTSYTDTQYFGPGTRLTVL.